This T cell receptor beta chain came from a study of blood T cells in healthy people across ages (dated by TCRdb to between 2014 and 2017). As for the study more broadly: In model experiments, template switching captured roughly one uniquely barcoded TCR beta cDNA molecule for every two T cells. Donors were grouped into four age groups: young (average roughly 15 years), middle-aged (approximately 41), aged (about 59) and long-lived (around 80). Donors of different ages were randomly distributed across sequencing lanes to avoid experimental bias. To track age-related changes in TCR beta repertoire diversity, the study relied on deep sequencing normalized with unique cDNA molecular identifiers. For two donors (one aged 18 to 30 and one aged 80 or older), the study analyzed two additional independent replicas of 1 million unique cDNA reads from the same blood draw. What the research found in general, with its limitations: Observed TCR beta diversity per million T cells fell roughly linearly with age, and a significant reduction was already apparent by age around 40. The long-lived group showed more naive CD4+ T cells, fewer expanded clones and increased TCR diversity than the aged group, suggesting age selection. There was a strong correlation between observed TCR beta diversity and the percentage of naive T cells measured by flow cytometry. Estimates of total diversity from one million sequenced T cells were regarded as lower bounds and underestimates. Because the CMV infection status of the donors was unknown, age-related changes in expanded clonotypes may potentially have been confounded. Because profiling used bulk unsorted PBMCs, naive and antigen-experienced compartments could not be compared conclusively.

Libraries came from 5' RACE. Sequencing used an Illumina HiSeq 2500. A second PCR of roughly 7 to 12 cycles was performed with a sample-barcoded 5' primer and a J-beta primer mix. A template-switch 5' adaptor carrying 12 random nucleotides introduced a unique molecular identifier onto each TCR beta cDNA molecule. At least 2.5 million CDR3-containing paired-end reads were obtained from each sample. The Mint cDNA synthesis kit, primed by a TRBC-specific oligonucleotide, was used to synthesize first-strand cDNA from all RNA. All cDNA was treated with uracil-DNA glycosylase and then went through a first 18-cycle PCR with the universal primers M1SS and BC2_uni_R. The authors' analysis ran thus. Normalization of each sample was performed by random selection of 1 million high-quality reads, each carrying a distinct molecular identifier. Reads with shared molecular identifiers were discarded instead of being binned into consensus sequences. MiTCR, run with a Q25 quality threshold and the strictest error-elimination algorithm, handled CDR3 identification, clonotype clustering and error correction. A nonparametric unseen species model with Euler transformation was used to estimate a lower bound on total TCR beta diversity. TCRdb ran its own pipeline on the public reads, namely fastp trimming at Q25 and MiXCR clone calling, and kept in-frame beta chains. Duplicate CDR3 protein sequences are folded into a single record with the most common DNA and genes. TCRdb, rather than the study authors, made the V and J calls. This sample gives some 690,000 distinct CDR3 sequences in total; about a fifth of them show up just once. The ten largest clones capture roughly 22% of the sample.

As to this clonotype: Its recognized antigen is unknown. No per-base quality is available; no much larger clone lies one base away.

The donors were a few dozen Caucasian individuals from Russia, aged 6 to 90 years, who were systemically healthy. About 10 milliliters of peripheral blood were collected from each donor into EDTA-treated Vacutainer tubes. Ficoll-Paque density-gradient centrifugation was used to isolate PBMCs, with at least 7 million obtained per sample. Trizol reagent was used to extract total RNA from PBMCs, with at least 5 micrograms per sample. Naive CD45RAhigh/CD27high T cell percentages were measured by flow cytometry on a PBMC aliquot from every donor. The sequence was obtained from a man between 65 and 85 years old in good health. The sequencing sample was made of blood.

The CDR3 sequence is CASRKQGIEAFF. The sequence in DNA is TGTGCCAGCAGGAAACAGGGGATTGAAGCTTTCTTT. The chain is encoded by TRBV6-6 joined to TRBJ1-1; 7 of the junction bases match TRBD1. Here V drops 6 bases and J drops 7 bases, and the junction holds 5 bases not matched to any gene. The cysteine opens and the phenylalanine closes a CDR3 of 12 amino acids. Just CDR3 DNA is preserved here, 36 bases in frame from base 1. The germline V gene (reference sequence) gives CDR1 as MNHNY and CDR2 as SVGAGI.